This T cell receptor (beta chain) was captured in a study of a mutant IDH1 vaccine in newly diagnosed glioma. Using immunoSEQ multiplex PCR, the repertoire was profiled, and TCRdb retains in-frame clones only, with some absent. The sample has about 83,000 clones, over 75% seen once. On this clone: As yet, its antigen is unknown.

The germline CDR1 and CDR2 sequences are ENHRY and SYGVKD. This CDR3 spans 14 amino acids. The V segment lost 6 bases and the J segment 0 bases; nucleotides outside the gene matches: 1. The time point was: week 47, end of study. It was 300 ug of mutant IDH1 20-mer peptide that made up each vaccine dose, given with topical imiquimod. This specimen consisted of PBMCs, obtained from a glioma patient whose treatment included an IDH1 peptide vaccine. The chain combines TRBV10-3 with TRBJ2-3; 9 bases map to TRBD2. The clonotype comes from a man aged 40-49 years with glioma. The CDR3 bases are TGTGCCATCAGCGGACTAGCGAGCACAGATACGCAGTATTTT. Protein sequence: CAISGLASTDTQYF.